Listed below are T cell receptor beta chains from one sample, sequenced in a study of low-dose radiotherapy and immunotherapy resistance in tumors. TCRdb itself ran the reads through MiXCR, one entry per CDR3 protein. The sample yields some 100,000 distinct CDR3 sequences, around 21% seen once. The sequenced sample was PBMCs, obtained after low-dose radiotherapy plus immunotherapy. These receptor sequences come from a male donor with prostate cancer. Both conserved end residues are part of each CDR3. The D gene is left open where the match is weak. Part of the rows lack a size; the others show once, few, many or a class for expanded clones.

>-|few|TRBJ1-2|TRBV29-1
CSVVRGNYGYTF
TGCAGCGTTGTTCGGGGGAACTATGGCTACACCTTC
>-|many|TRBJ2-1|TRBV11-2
CASSLSQNNEQFF
TGTGCCAGCAGCTTGAGCCAAAACAATGAGCAGTTCTTC
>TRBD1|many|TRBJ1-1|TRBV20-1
CSAIPRGHTEAFF
TGCAGTGCTATTCCAAGGGGGCACACTGAAGCTTTCTTT
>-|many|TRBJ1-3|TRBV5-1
CASSLEGHLSGNTIYF
TGCGCCAGCAGCTTGGAGGGACACCTCTCTGGAAACACCATATATTTT
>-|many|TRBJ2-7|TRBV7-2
CASSLDRSVYEQYF
TGTGCCAGCAGCTTGGATCGGTCGGTTTACGAGCAGTACTTC
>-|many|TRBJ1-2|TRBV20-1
CSARDKDYNYGYTF
TGCAGTGCTAGAGATAAGGACTACAACTATGGCTACACCTTC
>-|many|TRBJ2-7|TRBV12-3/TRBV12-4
CASSLGLRLYF
TGTGCCAGCAGTCTGGGTCTGCGGCTATACTTC
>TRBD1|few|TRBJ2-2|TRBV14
CASSLRTGFTGELFF
TGTGCCAGCAGCCTCCGGACAGGCTTCACCGGGGAGCTGTTTTTT
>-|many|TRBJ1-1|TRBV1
CTSPKAPTEAFF
TGCACCAGCCCAAAAGCCCCCACTGAAGCTTTCTTT
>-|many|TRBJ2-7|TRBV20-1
CSASEDTQATEQYF
TGCAGTGCTAGCGAAGACACTCAGGCAACCGAGCAGTACTTC
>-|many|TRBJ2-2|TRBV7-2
CASSPGPNTGELFF
TGTGCCAGCAGCCCGGGTCCGAACACCGGGGAGCTGTTTTTT
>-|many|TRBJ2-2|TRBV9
CASSVVGQGGTGELFF
TGTGCCAGCAGCGTAGTAGGACAGGGAGGGACCGGGGAGCTGTTTTTT
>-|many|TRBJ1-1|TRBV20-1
CSASNSGAGEAFF
TGCAGTGCTAGTAATTCAGGGGCGGGTGAAGCTTTCTTT
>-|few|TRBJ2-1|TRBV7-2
CASSLATGAGYNEQFF
TGTGCCAGCAGCTTAGCCACGGGGGCCGGCTACAATGAGCAGTTCTTC
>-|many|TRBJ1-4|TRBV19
CASTPEGRDEKLFF
TGTGCCAGTACTCCGGAGGGGCGAGATGAAAAACTGTTTTTT
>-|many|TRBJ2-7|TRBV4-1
CASSQDGTASYEQYF
TGCGCCAGCAGCCAAGACGGGACTGCCTCCTACGAGCAGTACTTC
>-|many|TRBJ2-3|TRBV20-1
CSAETGTSTSDTQYF
TGCAGTGCTGAAACCGGGACGTCTACCTCAGATACGCAGTATTTT
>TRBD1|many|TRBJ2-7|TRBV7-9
CASSLTGVDYEQYF
TGTGCCAGCAGCTTAACAGGGGTCGACTACGAGCAGTACTTC
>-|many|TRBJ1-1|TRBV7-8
CASTYSRLGTEAFF
TGTGCCAGCACCTACAGCCGCCTGGGGACTGAAGCTTTCTTT
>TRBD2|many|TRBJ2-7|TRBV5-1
CASSLAGRGYEQYF
TGCGCCAGCAGCTTGGCGGGGAGGGGCTACGAGCAGTACTTC
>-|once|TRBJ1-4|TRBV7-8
CASSLYGGGEKLFF
TGTGCCAGCAGCTTATACGGGGGTGGAGAAAAACTGTTTTTT
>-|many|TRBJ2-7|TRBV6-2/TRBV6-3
CASSYGRAGAYEQYF
TGTGCCAGCAGTTACGGCAGGGCAGGCGCCTACGAGCAGTACTTC
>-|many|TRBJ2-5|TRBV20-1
CSARSLLVGETQYF
TGCAGTGCTAGATCCTTATTGGTTGGGGAGACCCAGTACTTC
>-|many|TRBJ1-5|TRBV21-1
CASREPLAQPQHF
TGTGCCAGCAGGGAACCCTTAGCACAGCCCCAGCATTTT
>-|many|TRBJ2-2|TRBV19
CASMVGNTGELFF
TGTGCCAGTATGGTGGGGAACACCGGGGAGCTGTTTTTT
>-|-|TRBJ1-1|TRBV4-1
CASSQEVRGTEAFF
TGCGCCAGCAGCCAAGAAGTGCGAGGAACTGAAGCTTTCTTT
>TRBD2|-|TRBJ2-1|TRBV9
CASSVSGGSYEQFF
TGTGCCAGCAGCGTTAGCGGGGGTAGTTATGAGCAGTTCTTC
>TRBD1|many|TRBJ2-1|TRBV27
CASRGDRDFSYEQFF
TGTGCCAGCAGAGGAGACAGGGATTTTTCTTATGAGCAGTTCTTC
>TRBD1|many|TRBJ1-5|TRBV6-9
CASRPSTGEEGNQPQHF
TGTGCCAGCCGCCCCTCAACAGGGGAGGAGGGCAATCAGCCCCAGCATTTT